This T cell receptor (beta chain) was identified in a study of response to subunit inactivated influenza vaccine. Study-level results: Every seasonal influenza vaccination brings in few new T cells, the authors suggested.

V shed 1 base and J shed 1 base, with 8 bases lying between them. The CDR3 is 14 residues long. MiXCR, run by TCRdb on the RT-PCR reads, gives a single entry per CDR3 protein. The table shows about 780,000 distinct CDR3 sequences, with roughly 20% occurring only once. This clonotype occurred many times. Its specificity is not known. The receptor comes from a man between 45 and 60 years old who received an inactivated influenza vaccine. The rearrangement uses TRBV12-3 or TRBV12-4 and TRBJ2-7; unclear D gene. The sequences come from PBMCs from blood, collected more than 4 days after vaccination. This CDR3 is CASSLGGESYEQYF. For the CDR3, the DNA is TGTGCCAGCAGTTTAGGCGGAGAGTCCTACGAGCAGTACTTC.